The 27 T cell receptor beta chains in this list originate from one sample, sequenced in a study of T cell responses to AZD1222 COVID-19 vaccine. The method was immunoSEQ multiplex PCR; TCRdb's version includes in-frame clones alone and lacks a portion of them. Among around 96,000 clones listed, 70% to 90% were seen once. The sample here was peripheral blood, taken 28 days after the second AZD1222 dose. All receptors derive from an adult who received the AZD1222 COVID-19 vaccine.

The rearrangement links TRBV19 to TRBJ1-6, with 7 bases fitting TRBD1. V lost 9 bases, J lost 10 bases, and 9 bases stayed unmatched. The CDR3 sequence is 13 residues long. From germline, CDR1 is LNHDA and CDR2 SQIVND (reference sequence). CDR3 residues: CASSTGNGSPLHF. DNA of the CDR3: TGTGCCAGCTCGACAGGGAACGGCTCACCCCTCCACTTT.

The chain couples TRBV18 to TRBJ1-2; no clear D gene. Per germline, CDR1 KGHSH and CDR2 LQKENI. The CDR3 loop spans 17 amino acids. Trimming pared 2 bases from V and 8 bases from J, leaving 24 bases between. The CDR3 DNA reads TGTGCCAGCTCACCAGATGAAAATGGGGTCGGTAAGCGCGGCTACACCTTC. Translated, it gives CASSPDENGVGKRGYTF.

This chain joins TRBV7-2 and TRBJ2-5, with a tentative D call TRBD2 (6 bases). The CDR3 runs to 14 residues. Between the trimmed V and J ends, which lost 5 bases and 5 bases, there was a span of 15 bases. Looked up from germline, CDR1 is SGHTA and CDR2 is FQGNSA. The CDR3 sequence: CASSQGGAGETQYF. In nucleotides, the CDR3 is TGTGCCAGCAGCCAAGGCGGGGCGGGGGAGACCCAGTACTTC.

The CDR3 bases are TGTGCCAGCAGCGCCCACAGCGGGAGGGTACGAGGGCAGTACTTC. Protein: CASSAHSGRVRGQYF. V and J are TRBV6-2 or TRBV6-3 and TRBJ2-7; 10 positions agree with TRBD2. V lost 6 bases, J lost 9 bases, and 14 bases stayed unmatched. Germline V CDR1 and CDR2: MNHEY, SVGEGT. The CDR3 runs to 15 residues.

V gene TRBV13 combines with J gene TRBJ1-2; 10 bases agree with TRBD1. Per the germline V gene, CDR1 is PRHDT and CDR2 is FYEKMQ (reference sequence). V dropped 4 bases and J dropped 4; count of bases not matched to a gene: 3. This CDR3 comprises 14 residues. CDR3: CASSSGQGVYGYTF. The CDR3 region has the DNA TGTGCCAGCAGCTCTGGACAGGGGGTCTATGGCTACACCTTC.

The chain carries TRBV11-3 and TRBJ2-7, with D perhaps TRBD2 (6 bases). Trimming took 4 bases from V and 7 from J, leaving 14 bases between them. This CDR3 contains 13 residues. CDR1 SGHNT and CDR2 YENEEA come from the germline V gene. CDR3 DNA sequence: TGTGCCAGCAGCTCCACGAGCCGGGGGGAGCAGTACTTC. It encodes CASSSTSRGEQYF.

The chain carries TRBV7-2 and TRBJ1-1, with TRBD1 as a possible D gene (5 bases). Germline CDR1 SGHTA, CDR2 FQGNSA. The CDR3 length is 13 residues. V was trimmed by 6 bases and J by 7 bases, leaving 15 bases between them. CDR3 sequence (DNA): TGTGCCAGCAGACCTAACAGGTTCGGTGAAGCTTTCTTT. Residues: CASRPNRFGEAFF.

This chain uses TRBV20-1 with TRBJ2-1; TRBD2 matches 14 bases. Germline lookup yields CDR1 DFQATT and CDR2 SNEGSKA (reference sequence). The CDR3 is made up of 15 amino acids. Trimming removed 3 bases from V and 6 bases from J; junction bases left unmatched: 4. CDR3 bases: TGCAGTGCTAGTCCCGGGACTAGCGGGGGCAATGAGCAGTTCTTC. Its translation: CSASPGTSGGNEQFF.

The V and J genes are TRBV5-3 and TRBJ1-1; 7 positions agree with TRBD1. TRBV5-3 is placed among ORFs of uncertain function. This CDR3 has 15 amino acids. V lost 4 bases and J lost 2; bases outside the gene matches: 8. CDR3 sequence: CARSATGDGNTEAFF. The CDR3 region has the DNA TGTGCCAGAAGCGCAACAGGGGATGGAAACACTGAAGCTTTCTTT.

This chain connects TRBV6-5 to TRBJ2-3; D could derive from TRBD1 or TRBD2 (5 bases each). V was pared by 4 bases and J by 4 bases, with 6 bases between. The CDR3 extends over 12 amino acids. The germline V gene has CDR1 MNHEY and CDR2 SVGAGI. CDR3 protein: CASSWDADTQYF. CDR3 DNA sequence: TGTGCCAGCAGTTGGGACGCAGATACGCAGTATTTT.

The chain carries TRBV3-1 (or the pseudogene TRBV3-2) and TRBJ2-7, with D uncertain. The CDR3 has 14 residues. CDR1 and CDR2 from the germline V gene are LGHDT and YNNKEL (reference sequence). Trimming left V 4 bases short and J 5 bases short, with 15 bases between. The CDR3: CASSPPGVIHEQYF. The DNA of the CDR3 is TGTGCCAGCAGCCCCCCAGGCGTTATCCACGAGCAGTACTTC.

V usage is TRBV5-4 and J usage is TRBJ1-2; D gene ambiguous. Per germline, CDR1 SGHNT and CDR2 YYREEE (reference sequence). V was shortened by 1 base and J by 1 base, with 11 bases between the two germline ends. The CDR3 loop spans 15 amino acids. In nucleotides, the CDR3 is TGTGCCAGCAGCTTGCAGTTAGCATTTAACTATGGCTACACCTTC. It translates to CASSLQLAFNYGYTF.

V gene TRBV12-3 or TRBV12-4 combines with J gene TRBJ1-6, with D hard to call. The CDR3 loop spans 13 amino acids. V was trimmed by 3 bases and J by 10 bases, leaving 10 bases between them. Here the CDR3 reads CASSFLSGSPLHF. CDR3 bases: TGTGCCAGCAGTTTCCTTTCGGGCTCACCCCTCCACTTT.

The V gene is TRBV1, the J gene TRBJ1-1. TRBV1 is reported as a pseudogene. The CDR3 covers 12 residues. The CDR3: CTSSQPNTEAFF. The CDR3 nucleotides are TGCACCAGCAGCCAACCCAACACTGAAGCTTTCTTT.

The chain couples TRBV9 to TRBJ2-3; the match to TRBD2 covers 10 bases. The V segment lost 0 bases and the J segment 6 bases; nucleotides outside the gene matches: 7. This CDR3 is built from 16 residues. Germline V lookup: CDR1 SGDLS, CDR2 YYNGEE. CDR3 loop: CASSVGASGSFDTQYF. As DNA, the CDR3 is TGTGCCAGCAGCGTAGGAGCTAGCGGGAGTTTTGATACGCAGTATTTT.

This chain links TRBV3-1 (or the pseudogene TRBV3-2) with TRBJ1-4; tentative D call: TRBD1 (6 bases). There are 15 residues in the CDR3. Germline V gene data show CDR1 as LGHDT and CDR2 as YNNKEL (reference sequence). V lost 0 bases, J lost 7 bases, and 12 bases lay in between. The CDR3 sequence: CASSQDVQGLEKLFF. As DNA, the CDR3 is TGTGCCAGCAGCCAAGATGTACAGGGTCTTGAAAAACTGTTTTTT.

This chain connects TRBV6-2 or TRBV6-3 to TRBJ2-5; D might be TRBD1 (6 bases). CDR1 is MNHEY, CDR2 SVGEGT, per germline. This CDR3 region has 14 residues. The V end was cut by 4 bases, the J end by 5 bases, with 14 bases between. The CDR3 DNA reads as TGTGCCAGCAGTTTCACAGGGCCGTGGGAGACCCAGTACTTC. Translation: CASSFTGPWETQYF.

This clone has only a few counts. The gene calls are TRBV4-1 and TRBJ1-5; D gene ambiguous. V was trimmed by 3 bases and J by 0 bases, leaving 12 bases between them. Looked up from germline, CDR1 is MGHRA and CDR2 is YSYEKL. This CDR3 contains 16 residues. CDR3 DNA sequence: TGCGCCAGCAGCCACCTCTTGGGGAATAGCAATCAGCCCCAGCATTTT. Its translation: CASSHLLGNSNQPQHF.

Points on this clone: In the same sample, other DNA sequences code for this CDR3. The V call is TRBV30, the J call TRBJ1-2; D is ambiguous. Germline CDR1 and CDR2: GTSNPN and SVGIG (reference sequence). V shed 2 bases and J shed 5 bases, with 9 bases lying between them. This CDR3 has 12 amino acids. CDR3 DNA sequence: TGTGCCTGGAGTCCGGGGTCGTATGGCTACACCTTC. Translated, it gives CAWSPGSYGYTF. The full variable domain, with the rest looked up from reference TRBV30 and TRBJ1-2, is SQTIHQWPATLVQPVGSPLSLECTVEGTSNPNLYWYRQAAGRGLQLLFYSVGIGQISSEVPQNLSASRPQDRQFILSSKKLLLSDSGFYLCAWSPGSYGYTFGSGTRLTVV.

The chain has TRBV6-5 and TRBJ1-2; D gene unclear. This CDR3 is 13 amino acids long. CDR1 is MNHEY, CDR2 SVGAGI, per germline. Trimming pared 4 bases from V and 3 bases from J, leaving 9 bases between. The CDR3: CASSSSPHYGYTF. The DNA of the CDR3 is TGTGCCAGCAGTTCCAGCCCTCACTATGGCTACACCTTC.

As to this clone: The sample has other DNA sequences that encode this CDR3 too. The V gene is TRBV28, the J gene TRBJ2-1; D remains unclear. The CDR3 is 11 amino acids. The V gene's germline CDR1 is MDHEN and CDR2 SYDVKM. The V end lost 2 bases, the J end lost 7 bases, and 3 bases lay between the germline ends. CDR3 sequence: CASSLRNEQFF. CDR3 nucleotide sequence: TGTGCCAGCAGTTTAAGGAATGAGCAGTTCTTC.

This chain links TRBV5-1 with TRBJ1-1; tentatively, D is TRBD1 (6 bases). The length of the CDR3 is 13 residues. Trimming stripped 1 base from V and 6 bases from J, with 10 bases between. Germline V lookup: CDR1 SGHRS, CDR2 YFSETQ. CDR3 in amino acids: CASSLQGLSEAFF. In nucleotides, the CDR3 is TGCGCCAGCAGCTTGCAGGGGTTGTCTGAAGCTTTCTTT.

The chain combines TRBV5-1 with TRBJ1-4; 8 bases line up with TRBD1. CDR1 is SGHRS and CDR2 is YFSETQ in the germline V gene. This CDR3 is 14 amino acids long. The trim removed 1 base at V and 6 bases at J, leaving 2 bases unmatched. CDR3 sequence reads: CASSLTGGDEKLFF. CDR3 sequence (DNA): TGCGCCAGCAGCTTGACAGGGGGAGATGAAAAACTGTTTTTT. The complete variable domain, with remaining parts taken from reference TRBV5-1 and TRBJ1-4, reads KAGVTQTPRYLIKTRGQQVTLSCSPISGHRSVSWYQQTPGQGLQFLFEYFSETQRNKGNFPGRFSGRQFSNSRSEMNVSTLELGDSALYLCASSLTGGDEKLFFGSGTQLSVL.

Remarks on this clone: The same CDR3 also results from other DNA sequences found in this sample. V gene TRBV2 combines with J gene TRBJ2-3, with D unresolved. The CDR3 has 13 amino acids. CDR1 is SNHLY, CDR2 FYNNEI, per germline. V lost 3 bases and J 2 bases, leaving 6 bases between the germline ends. CDR3 sequence (DNA): TGTGCCAGCAGTGAGCCGTTCACAGATACGCAGTATTTT. Amino acids: CASSEPFTDTQYF.

About this clone: Likely a read error: the CDR3 ends without its conserved phenylalanine or tryptophan. The rearrangement links TRBV7-9 to TRBJ1-1; 8 bases line up with TRBD1. CDR3 size: 15 residues. The V and J ends lost 4 bases and 6 bases, in that order; junction bases with no gene match: 10. CDR1 is SEHNR, CDR2 FQNEAQ, per germline (reference sequence). CDR3 region: CASSSTTTGDAEAFL. The CDR3 region has the DNA TGTGCCAGCAGCTCCACGACGACAGGGGATGCTGAAGCTTTCCTT.

The genes are TRBV4-1 and TRBJ1-3, with TRBD1 identical over 9 bases. Per germline, CDR1 MGHRA and CDR2 YSYEKL. This CDR3 has 16 amino acids. V shed 5 bases and J 0 bases; nucleotides not matched to a gene: 5. This chain's CDR3 is CASSTRDRDSGNTIYF. CDR3 nucleotide sequence: TGCGCCAGCAGCACCCGGGACAGGGACTCTGGAAACACCATATATTTT.

The CDR3 is CATRTRRDLSTEAFF. The CDR3, as DNA: TGTGCCACCAGGACTAGGAGGGATTTGAGCACTGAAGCTTTCTTT. The V gene is TRBV15, the J gene TRBJ1-1, with no clear D. The germline CDR1 and CDR2 sequences are LNHNV and YYDKDF (reference sequence). The CDR3 contains 15 residues. Trimming pared 6 bases from V and 4 bases from J, leaving 18 bases between.